This T cell receptor (beta chain) was retrieved from a study of human T cells and chemical hapten exposure. This clonotype was observed once. Germline V gene sequence: CDR1 SNHLY, CDR2 FYNNEI. The ends lost 3 bases at V and 0 bases at J; junction bases unmatched: 1. The CDR3 spans 16 residues. As for time point: patch test 1, 2 weeks after DPC sensitization. Treatment noted: therapeutic diphenylcyclopropenone sensitization with weekly scalp DPC. Total RNA was isolated from whole blood that had not been fractionated. Individual cDNA molecules had unique molecular identifiers attached to them by the library. TCRdb analysed the RACE reads with MiXCR anew, one entry per CDR3 protein. The sample contains more than 30,000 distinct CDR3 sequences, just under 6.5% of which appear only once.

This receptor was obtained from a woman aged 30 to 39 with alopecia areata. Some clones in this sample may be carry-over from other donors' samples. This material consisted of whole blood, taken in connection with sensitization to the hapten diphenylcyclopropenone (DPC). The chain carries TRBV2 and TRBJ2-3, with 12 nucleotides matching TRBD2. The CDR3 nucleotides are TGTGCCAGCAGTGAGCTAGCGGGGGGGAGCACAGATACGCAGTATTTT. Protein sequence: CASSELAGGSTDTQYF.